The entry below gives a single T cell receptor beta chain sequence along with its context. This sample was included in a study of blood T cell repertoires in COVID-19. Study context: COVID-19 samples from acute and convalescent phases originated in the United States, Italy and Spain. Nucleic acid was either cDNA or gDNA, and it came from T cells, B-cell-depleted T cells, or PBMCs.

Authors' methods: The assay estimated nucleated cells by amplifying reference gene primers. The protocol was immunoSEQ multiplex PCR, while the TCRdb copy is restricted to in-frame clones and leaves out a portion. That table is the source of V, J and clone size, and D and trimming were worked out from the DNA. The sample consists of over 250,000 clones, around nine tenths of them appearing once. This CDR3 has 13 amino acids. Germline CDR1 MNHEY, CDR2 SVGAGI. V lost 9 bases to trimming and J lost 0 bases; unmatched junction nucleotides: 2. Cohort assignment relied on participant-reported clinical history.

The V and J genes are TRBV6-5 and TRBJ2-7, with TRBD2 matching over 10 bases. The sequencing input was PBMCs or T cells enriched from blood (not recorded which). This receptor was taken from a woman aged 18-29 years who had recovered from COVID-19. The CDR3 loop reads CASWTSGSYEQYF. For the CDR3, the DNA is TGTGCCAGTTGGACTAGCGGCTCCTACGAGCAGTACTTC.